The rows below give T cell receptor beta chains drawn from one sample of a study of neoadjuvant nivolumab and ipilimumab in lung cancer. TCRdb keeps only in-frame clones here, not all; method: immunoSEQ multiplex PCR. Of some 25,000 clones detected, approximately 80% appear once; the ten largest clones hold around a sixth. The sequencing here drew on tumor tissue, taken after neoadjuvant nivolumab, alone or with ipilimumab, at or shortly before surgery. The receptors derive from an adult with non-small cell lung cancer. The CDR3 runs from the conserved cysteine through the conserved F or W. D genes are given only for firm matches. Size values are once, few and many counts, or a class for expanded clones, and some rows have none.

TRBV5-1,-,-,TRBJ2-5,CASRQGTQETQYF,TGCGCCAGCAGACAGGGCACCCAAGAGACCCAGTACTTC
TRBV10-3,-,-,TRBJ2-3,CAISESNLGMGSTDTQYF,TGTGCCATCAGTGAGTCTAATCTTGGGATGGGTAGCACAGATACGCAGTATTTT
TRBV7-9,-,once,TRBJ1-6,CASSLARGGQNSPLHF,TGTGCCAGCAGCTTAGCGCGAGGGGGTCAGAATTCACCCCTCCACTTT
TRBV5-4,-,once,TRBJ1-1,CASRRDVSEAFF,TGTGCCAGCAGACGGGACGTGTCTGAAGCTTTCTTT
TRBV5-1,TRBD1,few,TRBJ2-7,CASSLGGQGAAEQYF,TGCGCCAGCAGCTTGGGAGGACAGGGGGCAGCCGAGCAGTACTTC
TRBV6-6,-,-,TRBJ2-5,CASSYWGVETQYF,TGTGCCAGCAGTTACTGGGGCGTAGAGACCCAGTACTTC
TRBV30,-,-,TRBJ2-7,CAWSSLGGTEQYF,TGTGCCTGGAGTTCCCTAGGGGGGACCGAGCAGTACTTC
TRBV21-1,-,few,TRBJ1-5,CASSKPFSRVLSSNQPQHF,TGTGCCAGCAGCAAACCTTTCTCCAGGGTATTGAGTAGCAATCAGCCCCAGCATTTT
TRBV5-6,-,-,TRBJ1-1,CASSFGQPNTEAFF,TGTGCCAGCAGCTTCGGACAGCCGAACACTGAAGCTTTCTTT
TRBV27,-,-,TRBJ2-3,CASRKTREDTQYF,TGTGCCAGCAGGAAGACTAGGGAAGATACGCAGTATTTT
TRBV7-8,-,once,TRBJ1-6,CASSYQAQNSPLHF,TGTGCCAGCAGCTATCAAGCGCAGAATTCACCCCTCCACTTT
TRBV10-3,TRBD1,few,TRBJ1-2,CAISRTGDGYTF,TGTGCCATCAGCCGTACAGGGGATGGCTACACCTTC
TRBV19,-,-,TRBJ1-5,CASSIALGVQHQPQHF,TGTGCCAGTAGTATAGCTCTGGGGGTCCAACATCAGCCCCAGCATTTT
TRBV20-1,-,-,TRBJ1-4,CSANLGEKLFF,TGCAGTGCTAATTTGGGCGAAAAACTGTTTTTT
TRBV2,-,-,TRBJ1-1,CASSEQDLNTEAFF,TGTGCCAGCAGTGAACAGGATTTGAACACTGAAGCTTTCTTT
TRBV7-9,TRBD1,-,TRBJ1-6,CASSSGQGVSPLHF,TGTGCCAGCAGCTCGGGACAGGGAGTTTCACCCCTCCACTTT
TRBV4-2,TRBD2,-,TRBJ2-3,CASSQSGGRSTDTQYF,TGTGCCAGCAGCCAGAGCGGGGGCCGTAGCACAGATACGCAGTATTTT
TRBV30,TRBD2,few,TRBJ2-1,CAAGGTTHEQFF,TGTGCCGCTGGAGGGACTACCCATGAGCAGTTCTTC
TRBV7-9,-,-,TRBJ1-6,CASSLVRYNSPLHF,TGTGCCAGCAGCTTAGTTCGATACAATTCACCCCTCCACTTT
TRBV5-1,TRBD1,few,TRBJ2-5,CASSPGTGGGETQYF,TGCGCCAGCAGCCCCGGGACAGGGGGCGGAGAGACCCAGTACTTC
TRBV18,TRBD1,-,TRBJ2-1,CASSPPGDRSYNEQFF,TGTGCCAGCTCACCACCTGGGGACAGGTCCTACAATGAGCAGTTCTTC
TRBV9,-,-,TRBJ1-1,CASIGAEAFF,TGTGCCAGCATCGGGGCTGAAGCTTTCTTT
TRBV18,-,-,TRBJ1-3,CASSPDGNTIYF,TGTGCCAGCTCACCCGACGGAAACACCATATATTTT
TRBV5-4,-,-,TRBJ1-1,CASRLGNTEAFF,TGTGCCAGCAGGCTGGGGAACACTGAAGCTTTCTTT
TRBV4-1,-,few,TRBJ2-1,CASSQQGNEQFF,TGCGCCAGCAGCCAGCAGGGGAATGAGCAGTTCTTC
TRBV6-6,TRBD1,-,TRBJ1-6,CASRLDRENSPLHF,TGTGCCAGCAGACTGGACAGGGAAAATTCACCCCTCCACTTT
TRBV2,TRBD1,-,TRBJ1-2,CASSEQGDYGYTF,TGTGCCAGCAGTGAGCAGGGGGACTATGGCTACACCTTC
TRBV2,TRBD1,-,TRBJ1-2,CASSEGTGFGYTF,TGTGCCAGCAGCGAAGGGACAGGGTTTGGCTACACCTTC
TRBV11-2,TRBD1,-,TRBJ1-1,CASQGSRGLIVNTEAFF,TGTGCCAGCCAGGGCTCAAGGGGGCTTATCGTGAACACTGAAGCTTTCTTT
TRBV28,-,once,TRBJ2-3,CASSLRGRTDTQYF,TGTGCCAGCAGTTTAAGGGGACGCACAGATACGCAGTATTTT
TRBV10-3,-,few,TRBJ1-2,CAISDDGYRAGYGYTF,TGTGCCATCAGTGATGATGGGTACAGGGCGGGCTATGGCTACACCTTC
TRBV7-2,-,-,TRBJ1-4,CASSPNAAKNEKLFF,TGTGCCAGCAGCCCGAATGCAGCCAAGAATGAAAAACTGTTTTTT
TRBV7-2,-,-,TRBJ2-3,CASSLGGSAGSADTQYF,TGTGCCAGCAGCTTAGGGGGTAGTGCGGGGTCCGCAGATACGCAGTATTTT
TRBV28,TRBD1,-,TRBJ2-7,CASSWGQAYEQYF,TGTGCCAGCAGTTGGGGACAGGCCTACGAGCAGTACTTC
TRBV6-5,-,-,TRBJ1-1,CASSYEGWNTEAFF,TGTGCCAGCAGTTATGAGGGTTGGAACACTGAAGCTTTCTTT
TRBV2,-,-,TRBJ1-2,CASIGRITSYGYTF,TGTGCCAGCATAGGTAGAATCACTAGCTATGGCTACACCTTC
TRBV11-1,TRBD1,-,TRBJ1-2,CASSVQQGDGYTF,TGTGCCAGCAGCGTCCAGCAGGGGGATGGCTACACCTTC
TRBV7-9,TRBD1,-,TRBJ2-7,CASSHGQGTYEQYF,TGTGCCAGCAGCCACGGACAGGGAACCTACGAGCAGTACTTC
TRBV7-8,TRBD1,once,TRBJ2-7,CASSLVIGQGLPYEQYF,TGTGCCAGCAGCTTAGTAATTGGACAGGGGCTACCCTACGAGCAGTACTTC
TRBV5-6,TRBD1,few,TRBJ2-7,CASSLKGAPEQYF,TGTGCCAGCAGCTTGAAGGGGGCGCCCGAGCAGTACTTC
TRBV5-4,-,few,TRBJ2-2,CASSLAQGAGGYGELFF,TGTGCCAGCAGCTTGGCCCAGGGGGCGGGGGGATACGGGGAGCTGTTTTTT
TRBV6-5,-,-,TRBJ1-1,CASISGGGDEAFF,TGTGCCAGCATCTCCGGGGGCGGAGATGAAGCTTTCTTT
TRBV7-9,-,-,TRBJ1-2,CASSFPDGLYGYTF,TGTGCCAGCAGCTTCCCCGACGGCCTCTATGGCTACACCTTC
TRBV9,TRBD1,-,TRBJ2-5,CASSAGQPQETQYF,TGTGCCAGCAGCGCGGGACAGCCGCAAGAGACCCAGTACTTC
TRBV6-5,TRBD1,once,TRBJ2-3,CASSFDRGTDTQYF,TGTGCCAGCAGCTTCGACAGGGGCACAGATACGCAGTATTTT
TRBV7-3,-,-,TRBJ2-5,CASSPGGSGETQYF,TGTGCCAGCAGTCCCGGGGGCTCGGGAGAGACCCAGTACTTC
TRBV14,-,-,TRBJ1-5,CASSLDSVHQPQHF,TGTGCCAGCAGCCTGGACAGTGTCCATCAGCCCCAGCATTTT
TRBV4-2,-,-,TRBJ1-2,CASSQERGTVNYGYTF,TGTGCCAGCAGCCAAGAGAGGGGGACTGTTAACTATGGCTACACCTTC
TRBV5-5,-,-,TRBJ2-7,CASSPGPNYEQYF,TGTGCCAGCAGCCCGGGTCCGAACTACGAGCAGTACTTC
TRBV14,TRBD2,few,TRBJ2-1,CASSPWTSGGIKQFF,TGTGCCAGCAGCCCTTGGACTAGCGGGGGGATAAAGCAGTTCTTC
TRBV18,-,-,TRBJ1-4,CASSPTGSEKLFF,TGTGCCAGCTCACCAACGGGGTCTGAAAAACTGTTTTTT
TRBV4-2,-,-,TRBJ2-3,CASSQPPTDTQYF,TGTGCCAGCAGCCAGCCTCCCACAGATACGCAGTATTTT
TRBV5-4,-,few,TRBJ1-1,CASAIGFMNTEAFF,TGTGCCAGCGCCATAGGTTTCATGAACACTGAAGCTTTCTTT
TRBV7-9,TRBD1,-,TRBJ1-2,CASSLAGQGGYGYTF,TGTGCCAGCAGCTTAGCGGGACAGGGGGGCTATGGCTACACCTTC
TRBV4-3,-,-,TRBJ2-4,CASSRSRAAKNIQYF,TGCGCCAGCAGCCGCAGCCGTGCAGCCAAAAACATTCAGTACTTC
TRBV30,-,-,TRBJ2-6,CAWSPAGSGANVLTF,TGTGCCTGGAGCCCCGCAGGGTCCGGGGCCAACGTCCTGACTTTC
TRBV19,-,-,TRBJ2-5,CAWRQETQYF,TGTGCCTGGAGGCAAGAGACCCAGTACTTC
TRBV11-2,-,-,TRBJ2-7,CASSFRLDTYEQYF,TGTGCCAGCAGCTTCCGACTGGATACCTACGAGCAGTACTTC
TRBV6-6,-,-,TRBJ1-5,CASHTRGDQPQHF,TGTGCCAGCCATACAAGGGGCGATCAGCCCCAGCATTTT